Shown below are 30 T cell receptor beta chains from a single sample sequenced in a study of cytomegalovirus exposure and HLA in healthy donors. The primer mix had 60 Vbeta and 13 Jbeta primers. Data came from immunoSEQ multiplex PCR; TCRdb stores just in-frame clones and leaves some out. The sample has about 140,000 clones, about 80% seen once. The sequencing input was PBMCs. Every receptor here comes from a man aged 25 to 40 in good health and CMV-seropositive.

This clone appeared once. V and J are TRBV5-1 and TRBJ1-1, with D possibly being TRBD1 (5 bases). The CDR3 covers 14 residues. V was clipped by 0 bases and J by 5 bases, with 11 bases between them. Germline V lookup: CDR1 SGHRS, CDR2 YFSETQ. CDR3 sequence reads: CASSLGGASTEAFF. Here the CDR3 DNA reads TGCGCCAGCAGCTTGGGGGGCGCTTCGACTGAAGCTTTCTTT.

The chain couples TRBV23-1 to TRBJ2-1, with unresolved D. TRBV23-1 is treated as an ORF (open reading frame) with a function not yet certain. This CDR3 is built from 14 residues. V lost 5 bases, J lost 0 bases, and 8 bases lay in between. In nucleotides, the CDR3 is TGCGCCAGCAGTGGAGCTTACTCCTACAATGAGCAGTTCTTC. It specifies CASSGAYSYNEQFF.

This sequence joins TRBV5-4 and TRBJ2-2; TRBD1 aligns across 10 bases. The CDR3 is 17 residues long. Germline V gives CDR1 SGHNT, CDR2 YYREEE (reference sequence). The V and J ends lost 1 base and 6 bases, in that order; junction bases with no gene match: 9. The CDR3 DNA is TGTGCCAGCAGCTTGTTCTCTGGGACAGGGGCCCCCGGGGAGCTGTTTTTT. Amino acid sequence: CASSLFSGTGAPGELFF.

A word on this clone: The same CDR3 arises from other DNA sequences in this sample as well. The genes are TRBV6-5 and TRBJ2-5; tentatively, D is TRBD2 (6 bases). The germline V gene has CDR1 MNHEY and CDR2 SVGAGI. The CDR3 length is 15 residues. V lost 4 bases, J lost 2 bases, and 14 bases lay in between. In DNA, the CDR3 is TGTGCCAGCAGTTCTCAGGGACTGCCACAAGAGACCCAGTACTTC. Protein: CASSSQGLPQETQYF.

This rearrangement joins TRBV2 to TRBJ1-1; TRBD1 matches 8 bases. Germline V gene sequence: CDR1 SNHLY, CDR2 FYNNEI. The CDR3 runs 19 residues. V dropped 2 bases and J dropped 0; count of bases not matched to a gene: 14. The CDR3 bases are TGTGCCAGCAGTGAATATCCTCGGACAGGGATTTCCATGAACACTGAAGCTTTCTTT. This translates into CASSEYPRTGISMNTEAFF.

CDR3 sequence (DNA): TGTGCCAGCTCACCTTCGGGGGGGCCCGATTCACCCCTCCACTTT. It codes for CASSPSGGPDSPLHF. The chain couples TRBV18 to TRBJ1-6; TRBD1 is a possible D gene (6 bases). Trimming cost V 3 bases and J 8 bases, with 14 bases left between them. Germline values: CDR1 KGHSH, CDR2 LQKENI. The CDR3 totals 15 residues.

V usage is TRBV14 and J usage is TRBJ2-7; the match to TRBD2 covers 9 bases. Germline loops: CDR1 SGHDN, CDR2 FVKESK. V shed 0 bases, J shed 6 bases, and the junction held 12 bases outside the gene matches. The CDR3 loop spans 17 amino acids. DNA of the CDR3: TGTGCCAGCAGCCAAGAAGCACTAGCGGGTGGGTCGGGCGAGCAGTACTTC. Its translation is CASSQEALAGGSGEQYF.

This clone was observed once. V is TRBV19 and J is TRBJ1-5; D not certain. The germline V gene has CDR1 LNHDA and CDR2 SQIVND (reference sequence). The V gene lost 6 bases and the J gene lost 6 bases, with 12 bases spanning the gap. This CDR3 region has 13 residues. This CDR3 is CASRQEDGQPQHF. The CDR3 coding sequence is TGTGCCAGTAGGCAAGAGGATGGTCAGCCCCAGCATTTT. Using reference TRBV19 and TRBJ1-5 for the parts outside the CDR3, the full variable domain is DGGITQSPKYLFRKEGQNVTLSCEQNLNHDAMYWYRQDPGQGLRLIYYSQIVNDFQKGDIAEGYSVSREKKESFPLTVTSAQKNPTAFYLCASRQEDGQPQHFGDGTRLSIL.

The chain couples TRBV28 to TRBJ2-7; D possibly corresponds to TRBD1 (6 bases). Germline V lookup: CDR1 MDHEN, CDR2 SYDVKM. The CDR3 spans 15 residues. The V end was cut by 7 bases, the J end by 3 bases, with 19 bases between. The CDR3: CASTKLRQVFYEQYF. DNA of the CDR3: TGTGCCAGCACCAAACTAAGACAGGTGTTCTACGAGCAGTACTTC.

This rearrangement joins TRBV5-1 to TRBJ2-2, with 9 bases that match TRBD2. V lost 4 bases, J lost 1 base, and 5 bases stayed unmatched. This CDR3 spans 16 amino acids. Germline V gives CDR1 SGHRS, CDR2 YFSETQ. The CDR3 loop reads CASSGVLAGNTGELFF. The CDR3 nucleotides are TGCGCCAGCAGCGGTGTACTAGCGGGGAACACCGGGGAGCTGTTTTTT.

The chain joins TRBV11-3 to TRBJ2-1, with no clear D. This CDR3 comprises 16 residues. Germline V lookup: CDR1 SGHNT, CDR2 YENEEA. Trimming left V 4 bases short and J 0 bases short, with 13 bases between. CDR3: CASSSVKESSYNEQFF. The CDR3 DNA reads TGTGCCAGCAGCTCAGTCAAAGAAAGCTCCTACAATGAGCAGTTCTTC.

The rearrangement joins TRBV19 to TRBJ2-2, with 9 bases that match TRBD2. V was clipped by 5 bases and J by 6 bases; unmatched bases: 13. From germline, CDR1 is LNHDA and CDR2 SQIVND (reference sequence). The CDR3 runs 17 residues. The CDR3 nucleotides are TGTGCCAGTAGTCATAGGCGGGAGGGCCGTTTCGCCGGGGAGCTGTTTTTT. Translating gives CASSHRREGRFAGELFF.

The table lists this clone with a count of one. This chain links TRBV2 with TRBJ2-1, with 13 bases matching TRBD2. The length of the CDR3 is 15 residues. Germline-derived CDR1 and CDR2 are SNHLY and FYNNEI. J gave up 6 bases and V 6 bases, and 5 bases lay outside the gene matches. The CDR3: CASRTSGRAFNEQFF. The CDR3, as DNA: TGTGCCAGCAGAACTAGCGGGAGGGCCTTCAATGAGCAGTTCTTC. Full variable domain (rest looked up from reference TRBV2 and TRBJ2-1): EPEVTQTPSHQVTQMGQEVILRCVPISNHLYFYWYRQILGQKVEFLVSFYNNEISEKSEIFDDQFSVERPDGSNFTLKIRSTKLEDSAMYFCASRTSGRAFNEQFFGPGTRLTVL.

This rearrangement joins TRBV5-1 to TRBJ1-2, with TRBD1 identical over 7 bases. CDR3 size: 14 residues. V dropped 4 bases and J dropped 3; count of bases not matched to a gene: 6. Germline V gene data show CDR1 as SGHRS and CDR2 as YFSETQ. CDR3 residues: CASSPGQADYGYTF. The CDR3 DNA sequence: TGCGCCAGCAGCCCCGGACAGGCGGACTATGGCTACACCTTC.

This clone was observed a handful of times. The chain links TRBV4-1 to TRBJ1-1, with TRBD1 identical over 7 bases. This CDR3 spans 15 amino acids. The V gene's germline CDR1 is MGHRA and CDR2 YSYEKL. With V trimmed by 4 bases and J by 1 base, 6 bases remained unmatched. The CDR3 region is CASSLSGTANTEAFF. The CDR3 DNA sequence: TGCGCCAGCAGCCTATCCGGGACAGCGAACACTGAAGCTTTCTTT.

This rearrangement joins TRBV27 to TRBJ2-1; 10 bases align to TRBD2. Trimming at V came to 6 bases and at J to 9 bases, leaving 11 bases not matched to a gene. This CDR3 comprises 15 residues. Looked up from germline, CDR1 is MNHEY and CDR2 is SMNVEV (reference sequence). The CDR3 coding sequence is TGTGCCAGCAGGGACGTAGCGGGGGGCGGAAGTGAGCAGTTCTTC. Translation: CASRDVAGGGSEQFF.

The CDR3 reads CASSEAGANVLTF. CDR3 sequence (DNA): TGTGCCAGCAGCGAGGCTGGGGCCAACGTCCTGACTTTC. The chain employs TRBV2 and TRBJ2-6; unclear D gene. Looked up from germline, CDR1 is SNHLY and CDR2 is FYNNEI. V dropped 6 bases and J dropped 2 bases, with 5 bases sitting between them. The CDR3 covers 13 residues.

V gene TRBV10-3 combines with J gene TRBJ1-5; perhaps TRBD1 as D (5 bases). The CDR3 spans 14 residues. V was trimmed by 4 bases and J by 2 bases, leaving 9 bases between them. CDR1 and CDR2 (germline): ENHRY, SYGVKD. Written as DNA, the CDR3 is TGTGCCATCAGTGTGGGGGAGGGCAATCAGCCCCAGCATTTT. Translated, it gives CAISVGEGNQPQHF.

The rearrangement links TRBV18 to TRBJ2-7, with no clear D. Trimming left V 3 bases short and J 5 bases short, with 11 bases between. The CDR3 covers 13 residues. Per germline, CDR1 KGHSH and CDR2 LQKENI. The CDR3 DNA sequence: TGTGCCAGCTCACCCGACTCCGCCCACGAGCAGTACTTC. Translated: CASSPDSAHEQYF.

The rearrangement joins TRBV7-9 to TRBJ2-1; 10 positions agree with TRBD2. Germline trimming cut 4 bases from V and 7 bases from J; bases unmatched to any gene: 4. CDR3 length: 14 residues. CDR1 and CDR2 from the germline V gene are SEHNR and FQNEAQ (reference sequence). The CDR3 DNA follows: TGTGCCAGCAGCTCATCTAGCGGGAGTAATGAGCAGTTCTTC. Its translation: CASSSSSGSNEQFF.

The chain employs TRBV28 and TRBJ2-7; 14 bases are shared with TRBD2. V was pared by 7 bases and J by 6 bases, with 14 bases of the junction left unmatched. The CDR3 covers 17 residues. Germline CDR1 and CDR2: MDHEN and SYDVKM. The CDR3 is CASTLGTGLAGVSEQYF. The CDR3 coding sequence is TGTGCCAGCACCCTTGGGACGGGACTAGCGGGAGTATCCGAGCAGTACTTC. The full variable domain, in which reference TRBV28 and TRBJ2-7 provide the parts outside the CDR3, is DVKVTQSSRYLVKRTGEKVFLECVQDMDHENMFWYRQDPGLGLRLIYFSYDVKMKEKGDIPEGYSVSREKKERFSLILESASTNQTSMYLCASTLGTGLAGVSEQYFGPGTRLTVT.

The chain joins TRBV19 to TRBJ2-5, with 12 nucleotides matching TRBD1. This CDR3 spans 14 amino acids. Germline loops: CDR1 LNHDA, CDR2 SQIVND (reference sequence). V shed 8 bases, J shed 9 bases, and the junction held 10 bases outside the gene matches. CDR3 amino acids: CASGGTGGSDAQYF. In DNA form, the CDR3 reads TGTGCCAGTGGCGGGACAGGGGGCTCTGACGCCCAGTACTTC.

The rearrangement joins TRBV2 to TRBJ2-1; perhaps TRBD2 as D (7 bases). The CDR3 totals 12 residues. Trimming left V 5 bases short and J 10 bases short, with 12 bases between. Per the germline V gene, CDR1 is SNHLY and CDR2 is FYNNEI. The CDR3 DNA sequence: TGTGCCAGCAGTCGAAGGGGGGGCGAGCAGTTCTTC. Amino acids: CASSRRGGEQFF. The whole variable domain, remainder taken from reference TRBV2 and TRBJ2-1, is EPEVTQTPSHQVTQMGQEVILRCVPISNHLYFYWYRQILGQKVEFLVSFYNNEISEKSEIFDDQFSVERPDGSNFTLKIRSTKLEDSAMYFCASSRRGGEQFFGPGTRLTVL.

The V gene is TRBV2, the J gene TRBJ1-1; maybe TRBD1 (6 bases). V dropped 7 bases and J dropped 0 bases, with 12 bases sitting between them. The CDR3 loop spans 14 amino acids. Germline V CDR1 and CDR2: SNHLY, FYNNEI. CDR3 amino acids: CASTRTDLNTEAFF. The CDR3 DNA is TGTGCCAGCACCAGGACAGACCTGAACACTGAAGCTTTCTTT. Full variable domain (outside the CDR3, taken from reference TRBV2 and TRBJ1-1): EPEVTQTPSHQVTQMGQEVILRCVPISNHLYFYWYRQILGQKVEFLVSFYNNEISEKSEIFDDQFSVERPDGSNFTLKIRSTKLEDSAMYFCASTRTDLNTEAFFGQGTRLTVV.

This chain links TRBV10-3 with TRBJ2-1, with 14 positions matching TRBD2. The CDR3 runs to 14 residues. Looked up from germline, CDR1 is ENHRY and CDR2 is SYGVKD. V lost 8 bases to trimming and J lost 9 bases; unmatched junction nucleotides: 6. Here the CDR3 reads CAIGTSGRTGEQFF. CDR3 sequence (DNA): TGTGCCATCGGGACTAGCGGGAGAACAGGTGAGCAGTTCTTC.

V usage is TRBV5-6 and J usage is TRBJ2-5; TRBD1 matches at 7 bases. Germline V gene sequence: CDR1 SGHDT, CDR2 YYEEEE. The length of the CDR3 is 15 residues. The V gene end was trimmed by 2 bases and the J gene end by 5 bases; junction bases not matched to a gene: 9. CDR3 residues: CASSLTQGREETQYF. The CDR3 region has the DNA TGTGCCAGCAGCTTAACACAGGGGAGAGAGGAGACCCAGTACTTC.

This chain uses TRBV28 with TRBJ2-5; 11 bases agree with TRBD2. This CDR3 contains 16 residues. Germline CDR1 MDHEN, CDR2 SYDVKM. J gave up 5 bases and V 8 bases, and 13 bases lay outside the gene matches. The CDR3 bases are TGTGCCAGCGAAGGTAGCGGGGGGGACCGGTTGGAGACCCAGTACTTC. Amino acids: CASEGSGGDRLETQYF.

The rearrangement links TRBV2 to TRBJ2-1; D unresolved. CDR1 is SNHLY and CDR2 is FYNNEI in the germline V gene. CDR3 size: 12 residues. Trimming removed 11 bases from V and 4 bases from J, with 12 bases in between. The CDR3 DNA reads as TGTGCCGGAGATGACGCTTACAATGAGCAGTTCTTC. Its translation: CAGDDAYNEQFF.

The V call is TRBV30, the J call TRBJ1-2, with no clear D. This CDR3 comprises 12 residues. Germline loops: CDR1 GTSNPN, CDR2 SVGIG (reference sequence). V shed 0 bases and J shed 3 bases, with 5 bases lying between them. The CDR3 DNA sequence: TGTGCCTGGAGTGTGAGTGACTATGGCTACACCTTC. As protein: CAWSVSDYGYTF.

The J gene is TRBJ2-7, the V gene TRBV5-1; 10 nucleotides match TRBD1. CDR3 length equals 14 residues. V dropped 0 bases and J dropped 4; count of bases not matched to a gene: 1. The V gene's germline CDR1 is SGHRS and CDR2 YFSETQ. The CDR3 sequence: CASSLGDRGYEQYF. The CDR3, as DNA: TGCGCCAGCAGCTTGGGGGACAGGGGTTACGAGCAGTACTTC.